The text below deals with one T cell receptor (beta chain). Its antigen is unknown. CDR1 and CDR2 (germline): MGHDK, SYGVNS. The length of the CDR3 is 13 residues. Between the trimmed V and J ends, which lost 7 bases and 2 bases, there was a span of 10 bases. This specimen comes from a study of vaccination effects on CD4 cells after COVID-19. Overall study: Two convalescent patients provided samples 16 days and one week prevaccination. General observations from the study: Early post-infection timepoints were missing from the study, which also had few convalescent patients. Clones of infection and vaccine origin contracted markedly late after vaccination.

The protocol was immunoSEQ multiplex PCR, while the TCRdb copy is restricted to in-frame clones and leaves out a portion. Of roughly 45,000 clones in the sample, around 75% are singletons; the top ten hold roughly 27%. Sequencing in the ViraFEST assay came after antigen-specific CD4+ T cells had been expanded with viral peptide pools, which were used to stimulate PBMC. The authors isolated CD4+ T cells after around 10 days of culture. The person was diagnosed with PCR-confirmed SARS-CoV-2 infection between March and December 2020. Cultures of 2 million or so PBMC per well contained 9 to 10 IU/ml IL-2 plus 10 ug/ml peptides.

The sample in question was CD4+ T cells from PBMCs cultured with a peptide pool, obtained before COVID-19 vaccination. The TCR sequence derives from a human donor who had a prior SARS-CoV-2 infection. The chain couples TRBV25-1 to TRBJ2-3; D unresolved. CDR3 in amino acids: CASNPDITDTQYF. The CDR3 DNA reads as TGTGCCAGCAACCCGGATATCACAGATACGCAGTATTTT.